This entry is about one T cell receptor (beta chain). Its specificity is not known. The data were obtained in a study of vaccination and CD4 T cells after COVID-19. General study findings and limits: Spike mono-reactivity was found in 304 of the 307 vaccine-specific clones identified in convalescent patients. The study sampled relatively few convalescent patients and omitted early post-infection timepoints.

With V trimmed by 0 bases and J by 8 bases, 14 bases remained unmatched. The CDR3 extends over 17 amino acids. Germline V gene sequence: CDR1 SGHNT, CDR2 YENEEA. The treatment: roughly ten-day PBMC culture with coronavirus spike peptide pools or control peptides (ViraFEST assay). Cultured CD4+ T-cell DNA underwent Oncomine TCR Beta short-read sequencing. From the PCR reads, TCRdb called clonotypes with MiXCR, one entry per CDR3 protein. This sample yields about 11,000 distinct CDR3 sequences, of which roughly two fifths are seen a single time; 30% to 45% belongs to the top ten. The sample taken for sequencing was CD4+ T cells from blood, cultured in vitro. The source of this sequence is a human donor who had recovered from COVID-19. The chain has TRBV11-3 and TRBJ1-2, with TRBD1 matching over 8 bases. This chain's CDR3 is CASSLERTGIELTGYTF. Written as DNA, the CDR3 is TGTGCCAGCAGCTTAGAAAGGACAGGGATTGAGCTTACGGGCTACACCTTC. The full variable domain, rest sourced from reference TRBV11-3 and TRBJ1-2, is EAGVVQSPRYKIIEKKQPVAFWCNPISGHNTLYWYLQNLGQGPELLIRYENEEAVDDSQLPKDRFSAERLKGVDSTLKIQPAELGDSAVYLCASSLERTGIELTGYTFGSGTRLTVV.